The 5 T cell receptor beta chains below were found in one sample sequenced in a study of blood T cell repertoires in COVID-19. The protocol was immunoSEQ multiplex PCR, while the TCRdb copy is restricted to in-frame clones and leaves out a portion. The data contain under 250,000 clones, roughly 88% of them singletons. The sample consisted of peripheral blood. The receptor set was obtained from a woman aged 30 to 39 with COVID-19, enrolled during active disease.

This rearrangement joins TRBV4-1 to TRBJ1-2, with 9 bases aligning to TRBD1. CDR3 length equals 16 residues. Per the germline V gene, CDR1 is MGHRA and CDR2 is YSYEKL. V lost 3 bases to trimming and J lost 4 bases; unmatched junction nucleotides: 9. CDR3 sequence reads: CASSQANRGRGYGYTF. CDR3 DNA sequence: TGCGCCAGCAGCCAGGCCAACAGGGGGCGCGGCTATGGCTACACCTTC.

As to this clone: Different DNA sequences within this sample yield the same CDR3. The chain carries TRBV6-5 and TRBJ2-3; D not certain. Between the trimmed V and J ends, which lost 0 bases and 2 bases, there was a span of 9 bases. The CDR3 is made up of 15 amino acids. Germline CDR1 is MNHEY and CDR2 is SVGAGI. The DNA of the CDR3 is TGTGCCAGCAGTTACTCGTACAGAGCCACAGATACGCAGTATTTT. It is translated as CASSYSYRATDTQYF.

The gene calls are TRBV18 and TRBJ1-1; 8 positions match TRBD1. Germline assignment: CDR1 KGHSH and CDR2 LQKENI. The CDR3 length is 14 residues. The junction had 9 bases not matched to a gene; V was cut back by 7 bases and J by 5 bases. The CDR3 spells CASLTDREITEAFF. Written as DNA, the CDR3 is TGTGCCAGCTTGACGGACAGGGAAATTACTGAAGCTTTCTTT. The full variable domain, completed using reference TRBV18 and TRBJ1-1, is NAGVMQNPRHLVRRRGQEARLRCSPMKGHSHVYWYRQLPEEGLKFMVYLQKENIIDESGMPKERFSAEFPKEGPSILRIQQVVRGDSAAYFCASLTDREITEAFFGQGTRLTVV.

V is TRBV18 and J is TRBJ1-2, with D possibly being TRBD1 (5 bases). The CDR3 totals 14 residues. V lost 2 bases, J lost 2 bases, and 9 bases lay in between. Germline V lookup: CDR1 KGHSH, CDR2 LQKENI. CDR3 DNA sequence: TGTGCCAGCTCACCAGCAGGGTGGAACTATGGCTACACCTTC. It is translated as CASSPAGWNYGYTF. Complete variable domain (other parts from reference TRBV18 and TRBJ1-2): NAGVMQNPRHLVRRRGQEARLRCSPMKGHSHVYWYRQLPEEGLKFMVYLQKENIIDESGMPKERFSAEFPKEGPSILRIQQVVRGDSAAYFCASSPAGWNYGYTFGSGTRLTVV.

This clone was seen once. The chain links TRBV7-2 to TRBJ1-5, with 7 bases identical to TRBD1. The V gene end was trimmed by 5 bases and the J gene end by 1 base; junction bases not matched to a gene: 5. The V gene's germline CDR1 is SGHTA and CDR2 FQGNSA. This CDR3 comprises 15 residues. CDR3 nucleotide sequence: TGTGCCAGCAGCGAACAGGGGCACAGCAATCAGCCCCAGCATTTT. Amino acid sequence: CASSEQGHSNQPQHF.